These 27 T cell receptor beta chains share one sample of origin, sequenced in a study of regulatory T cells in long-lasting Graves disease. Indicated time point: newly diagnosed GD, antithyroid drugs for less than 3 months. PBMC-extracted RNA yielded the TCR library. Both iRepertoire HTBI primers and Arm-PCR of CDR3 regions were used to build the TCR beta libraries. Each CDR3 protein is one row after TCRdb ran MiXCR on the multiplex PCR reads. There are around 250,000 distinct CDR3 sequences in the sample; more than 15% occur only once, and 14% lies in the top ten. The same sample was also studied in work on T cells in Graves' hyperthyroidism and ophthalmopathy.

The specimen comprised peripheral blood mononuclear cells (PBMCs), sampled at new diagnosis, from a patient treated with antithyroid drugs. These receptors originate from a woman aged 25 to 45 with Graves disease.

The V gene is TRBV7-6, the J gene TRBJ2-2, with TRBD1 matching 9 bases. Germline V gives CDR1 SGHVS, CDR2 FNYEAQ. The CDR3 is made up of 15 amino acids. V lost 5 bases to trimming and J lost 5 bases; unmatched junction nucleotides: 6. CDR3 in amino acids: CASSHNRGRTGELFF. The CDR3, as DNA: TGTGCCAGCAGCCACAACAGGGGGCGAACCGGGGAGCTGTTTTTT.

This clonotype was recorded at least ten times. The V call is TRBV5-1, the J call TRBJ2-3; TRBD1 is a possible D gene (6 bases). Germline CDR1 is SGHRS and CDR2 is YFSETQ. The CDR3 totals 13 residues. V was trimmed by 7 bases and J by 2 bases, leaving 11 bases between them. As DNA, the CDR3 is TGCGCCAGCGGGACACCGCTCACAGATACGCAGTATTTT. Amino acids: CASGTPLTDTQYF.

The chain couples TRBV7-9 to TRBJ2-5; TRBD2 aligns across 12 bases. CDR1 is SEHNR, CDR2 FQNEAQ, per germline (reference sequence). Germline trimming cut 2 bases from V and 5 bases from J; bases unmatched to any gene: 6. CDR3 length: 16 residues. This chain's CDR3 is CASSLLASGGAETQYF. In DNA form, the CDR3 reads TGTGCCAGCAGCTTATTGGCTAGCGGGGGGGCCGAGACCCAGTACTTC.

In this sample, this clonotype turned up a few times. The gene calls are TRBV10-3 and TRBJ2-7; 9 bases match TRBD1. Germline loops: CDR1 ENHRY, CDR2 SYGVKD. This CDR3 is 13 amino acids long. The junction had 10 bases not matched to a gene; V was cut back by 10 bases and J by 6 bases. CDR3 coding DNA: TGTGCCAGCACCGGGACAGGGTCCCTCGAGCAGTACTTC. Its translation is CASTGTGSLEQYF.

The V call is TRBV16, the J call TRBJ1-2; TRBD1 agrees at 11 bases. Germline assignment: CDR1 KGHSY and CDR2 FQNENV. This CDR3 region has 15 residues. Unmatched junction bases numbered 2, after V lost 3 bases and J lost 2 bases. The CDR3 reads CASSQGQGENYGYTF. The CDR3 DNA reads as TGTGCCAGCAGCCAGGGACAGGGGGAGAACTATGGCTACACCTTC.

The CDR3, as DNA: TGTGCCAGCAGCGCGGGACAGGGGAGTTTTGATGAGCAGTTCTTC. This gives the protein CASSAGQGSFDEQFF. V gene TRBV7-9 combines with J gene TRBJ2-1; the match to TRBD1 covers 10 bases. V shed 5 bases, J shed 8 bases, and the junction held 9 bases outside the gene matches. The V gene's germline CDR1 is SEHNR and CDR2 FQNEAQ (reference sequence). This CDR3 is 15 amino acids long. The full variable domain, in which reference TRBV7-9 and TRBJ2-1 provide the parts outside the CDR3, is DTGVSQNPRHKITKRGQNVTFRCDPISEHNRLYWYRQTLGQGPEFLTYFQNEAQLEKSRLLSDRFSAERPKGSFSTLEIQRTEQGDSAMYLCASSAGQGSFDEQFFGPGTRLTVL.

This clonotype was detected many times. The chain joins TRBV3-1 to TRBJ2-1; 8 bases match TRBD1. This CDR3 contains 14 residues. After removal of 1 base from V and 6 bases from J, the junction contained 2 bases not matched to a gene. Looked up from germline, CDR1 is LGHDT and CDR2 is YNNKEL (reference sequence). The CDR3 reads CASSQGTGGNEQFF. DNA for the CDR3: TGTGCCAGCAGCCAAGGTACAGGGGGCAATGAGCAGTTCTTC.

In this sample, this clonotype turned up many times. This chain uses TRBV5-1 with TRBJ1-2; 7 bases agree with TRBD1. Trimming removed 0 bases from V and 8 bases from J; junction bases left unmatched: 4. This CDR3 comprises 13 residues. Germline V gene data show CDR1 as SGHRS and CDR2 as YFSETQ. The CDR3 region is CASSLVTGAGYTF. The CDR3 nucleotides are TGCGCCAGCAGCTTGGTTACAGGGGCCGGCTACACCTTC. Full variable domain (outside the CDR3, taken from reference TRBV5-1 and TRBJ1-2): KAGVTQTPRYLIKTRGQQVTLSCSPISGHRSVSWYQQTPGQGLQFLFEYFSETQRNKGNFPGRFSGRQFSNSRSEMNVSTLELGDSALYLCASSLVTGAGYTFGSGTRLTVV.

This clonotype was recorded a few times. The chain has TRBV6-5 and TRBJ1-4, with D unresolved. Per the germline V gene, CDR1 is MNHEY and CDR2 is SVGAGI. Trimming removed 4 bases from V and 7 bases from J, with 13 bases in between. This CDR3 comprises 14 residues. The CDR3 sequence is CASSSPRTAEKLFF. CDR3 nucleotides: TGTGCCAGCAGTTCCCCTCGGACGGCTGAAAAACTGTTTTTT.

This clonotype was found many times. The chain joins TRBV20-1 to TRBJ1-1; TRBD1 matches 7 bases. The CDR3 runs 15 residues. Germline lookup yields CDR1 DFQATT and CDR2 SNEGSKA (reference sequence). J was trimmed by 5 bases and V by 0 bases; bases with no gene match: 9. For the CDR3, the DNA is TGCAGTGCTAGAGATCCAAGACAGGGCGGAACTGAAGCTTTCTTT. This codes for CSARDPRQGGTEAFF.

This clonotype was detected ten times or more. This chain uses TRBV7-2 with TRBJ2-5; maybe TRBD2 (6 bases). The CDR3 covers 15 residues. The V gene's germline CDR1 is SGHTA and CDR2 FQGNSA. Trimming pared 1 base from V and 4 bases from J, leaving 13 bases between. CDR3 nucleotides: TGTGCCAGCAGCTTAGTTGGGGCGGAGGGAGAGACCCAGTACTTC. Translated: CASSLVGAEGETQYF.

In this sample, this clonotype turned up many times. The chain couples TRBV3-1 to TRBJ2-3; 11 bases are shared with TRBD2. CDR1 and CDR2 (germline): LGHDT, YNNKEL (reference sequence). CDR3 size: 16 residues. J lost 2 bases, V lost 4 bases, and 5 bases had no gene match. The DNA for the CDR3 is TGTGCCAGCAGCCGTCGACTAGCGGGGAACACAGATACGCAGTATTTT. This sequence encodes CASSRRLAGNTDTQYF.

Details on this clonotype: A far larger clone is one base from this, pointing to a likely read error. The chain couples TRBV20-1 to TRBJ2-5; 9 bases align to TRBD1. The J call may not be correct, given that the DNA end is closer to TRBJ2-1. The CDR3 loop spans 16 amino acids. Germline assignment: CDR1 DFQATT and CDR2 SNEGSKA (reference sequence). The CDR3 loop is CSARDPGGQGLNEQFF. CDR3 in DNA: TGCAGTGCTAGAGATCCGGGAGGACAGGGGCTCAATGAGCAGTTCTTC.

The chain carries TRBV28 and TRBJ2-7; unclear D gene. The CDR3 runs 12 residues. The V gene's germline CDR1 is MDHEN and CDR2 SYDVKM. V was cut by 5 bases and J by 2 bases, with 7 bases left in between. This CDR3 is CASSPRAYEQYF. The CDR3 DNA sequence: TGTGCCAGCAGTCCCCGAGCCTACGAGCAGTACTTC.

As regards this clonotype: A far more abundant clone sits one base away, making this likely a read error. This chain links TRBV2 with TRBJ1-1; maybe TRBD1 (5 bases). Germline values: CDR1 SNHLY, CDR2 FYNNEI. CDR3 length: 13 amino acids. Trimming shortened V by 4 bases and J by 3 bases, and 9 bases separated the two germline ends. As DNA, the CDR3 is TGTGCCAGCAGTGCGGGGACTTACACTGAAGCTTTCTTT. Encoded protein: CASSAGTYTEAFF. The variable domain in full, completed from reference TRBV2 and TRBJ1-1, reads EPEVTQTPSHQVTQMGQEVILRCVPISNHLYFYWYRQILGQKVEFLVSFYNNEISEKSEIFDDQFSVERPDGSNFTLKIRSTKLEDSAMYFCASSAGTYTEAFFGQGTRLTVV.

This clonotype was seen many times. V usage is TRBV6-1 and J usage is TRBJ1-2, with 7 bases that match TRBD1. There are 16 residues in the CDR3. CDR1 MNHNS and CDR2 SASEGT come from the germline V gene. Trimming took 2 bases from V and 0 from J; bases not matched to a gene: 6. The CDR3: CASSEMGTAANYGYTF. The CDR3, as DNA: TGTGCCAGCAGTGAAATGGGGACAGCAGCTAACTATGGCTACACCTTC.

This clonotype was observed a few times. The gene calls are TRBV20-1 and TRBJ1-5, with D hard to call. V was trimmed by 0 bases and J by 6 bases, leaving 12 bases between them. Germline lookup yields CDR1 DFQATT and CDR2 SNEGSKA (reference sequence). This CDR3 has 14 residues. The CDR3 here is CSARDGPRGQPQHF. CDR3 DNA sequence: TGCAGTGCTAGAGATGGTCCTCGTGGTCAGCCCCAGCATTTT.

This clonotype turned up a few times. The J gene is TRBJ1-2, the V gene TRBV5-1; D is possibly TRBD1 (6 bases). Germline values: CDR1 SGHRS, CDR2 YFSETQ. Trimming cost V 0 bases and J 1 base, with 19 bases left between them. The CDR3 is 18 amino acids. In DNA, the CDR3 is TGCGCCAGCAGCTTGGCCTCCGGGGGCGGTGGAGTTAACTATGGCTACACCTTC. Its translation: CASSLASGGGGVNYGYTF.

This clonotype was recorded at least ten times. The chain joins TRBV5-1 to TRBJ2-7; a possible D gene is TRBD1 (6 bases). Trimming cost V 0 bases and J 5 bases, with 21 bases left between them. Germline V gene data show CDR1 as SGHRS and CDR2 as YFSETQ. The CDR3 is 17 amino acids. CDR3 bases: TGCGCCAGCAGCTTGGAAATCTTGGGTGGGGGCATGGACGAGCAGTACTTC. Its protein product is CASSLEILGGGMDEQYF.

The chain is built from TRBV19 and TRBJ2-1; no definite D call. With 3 bases removed from V and 1 base from J, the gap between germline ends came to 10 bases. Germline V gene data show CDR1 as LNHDA and CDR2 as SQIVND (reference sequence). CDR3 size: 15 residues. CDR3 in amino acids: CASSIAHNSYNEQFF. As DNA, the CDR3 is TGTGCCAGTAGTATCGCTCATAATTCCTACAATGAGCAGTTCTTC.

V is TRBV12-3 or TRBV12-4 and J is TRBJ2-1; TRBD2 matches 11 bases. The CDR3 contains 15 residues. V shed 6 bases, J shed 6 bases, and the junction held 7 bases outside the gene matches. In DNA form, the CDR3 reads TGTGCCAGCAGAAGTCTAGCGGGGGGACGCAATGAGCAGTTCTTC. Protein sequence: CASRSLAGGRNEQFF.

This clonotype was observed at least ten times. This chain connects TRBV3-1 to TRBJ1-1; D unresolved. This CDR3 region has 16 residues. Germline lookup yields CDR1 LGHDT and CDR2 YNNKEL (reference sequence). V was clipped by 2 bases and J by 1 base, with 14 bases between them. CDR3 loop: CASSQWSGRPNTEAFF. The CDR3 nucleotides are TGTGCCAGCAGCCAATGGTCAGGCAGACCGAACACTGAAGCTTTCTTT.

V and J are TRBV20-1 and TRBJ2-3, with TRBD2 identical over 8 bases. Germline assignment: CDR1 DFQATT and CDR2 SNEGSKA (reference sequence). This CDR3 is built from 17 residues. Trimming removed 2 bases from V and 0 bases from J; junction bases left unmatched: 10. The CDR3 DNA reads TGCAGTGCTAGATCCTACTCCGGGGGGGGTAGCACAGATACGCAGTATTTT. Protein sequence: CSARSYSGGGSTDTQYF.

The V gene is TRBV5-1, the J gene TRBJ1-6; no clear D. Germline CDR1 is SGHRS and CDR2 is YFSETQ. The CDR3 contains 15 residues. The V end was cut by 0 bases, the J end by 1 base, with 5 bases between. The CDR3 loop reads CASSLAGSYNSPLHF. The CDR3 DNA reads as TGCGCCAGCAGCTTGGCCGGATCCTATAATTCACCCCTCCACTTT.

The chain recombines TRBV20-1 with TRBJ2-3; 11 nucleotides agree with TRBD2. CDR1 is DFQATT and CDR2 is SNEGSKA in the germline V gene (reference sequence). This CDR3 has 16 residues. Losses at the gene ends were 5 bases for V and 4 bases for J; bases not matched to a gene: 11. The CDR3 region has the DNA TGCAGTGCTTCTTATCTTAGCGGGGGGGACGCAGATACGCAGTATTTT. Amino acids: CSASYLSGGDADTQYF.

This clonotype was picked up many times. This sequence joins TRBV5-1 and TRBJ2-1, with 8 bases matching TRBD1. V dropped 3 bases and J dropped 6; count of bases not matched to a gene: 8. The CDR3 extends over 15 amino acids. The germline V gene has CDR1 SGHRS and CDR2 YFSETQ. CDR3: CASSSQIQGGNEQFF. The CDR3 region has the DNA TGCGCCAGCAGCTCTCAGATACAGGGGGGCAATGAGCAGTTCTTC. The whole variable domain, filled in from reference TRBV5-1 and TRBJ2-1, reads KAGVTQTPRYLIKTRGQQVTLSCSPISGHRSVSWYQQTPGQGLQFLFEYFSETQRNKGNFPGRFSGRQFSNSRSEMNVSTLELGDSALYLCASSSQIQGGNEQFFGPGTRLTVL.

This clonotype came up many times. The rearrangement joins TRBV12-5 to TRBJ1-2; TRBD1 agrees at 11 bases. Germline V gene lookup returns CDR1 LGHNT and CDR2 FRNRAP. There are 17 residues in the CDR3. The V gene end was trimmed by 1 base and the J gene end by 4 bases; junction bases not matched to a gene: 8. In DNA, the CDR3 is TGTGCTAGTGGTTTGGCCGGGACAGGGGGTAAAGTCTATGGCTACACCTTC. Translated: CASGLAGTGGKVYGYTF.